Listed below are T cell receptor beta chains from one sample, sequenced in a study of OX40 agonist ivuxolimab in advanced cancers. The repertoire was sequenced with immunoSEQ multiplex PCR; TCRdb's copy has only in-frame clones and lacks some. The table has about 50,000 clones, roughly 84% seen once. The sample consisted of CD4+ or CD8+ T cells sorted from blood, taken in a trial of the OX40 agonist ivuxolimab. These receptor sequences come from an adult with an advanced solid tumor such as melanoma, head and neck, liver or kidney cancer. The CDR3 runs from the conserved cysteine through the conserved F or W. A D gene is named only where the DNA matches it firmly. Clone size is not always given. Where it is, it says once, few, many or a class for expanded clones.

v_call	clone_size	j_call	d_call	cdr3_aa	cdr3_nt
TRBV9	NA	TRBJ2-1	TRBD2	CASSVASLAGASSYNEQFF	TGTGCCAGCAGCGTAGCCAGTCTAGCGGGAGCCTCCTCCTACAATGAGCAGTTCTTC
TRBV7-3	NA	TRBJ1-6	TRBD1	CASSAQGQGYNSPLHF	TGTGCCAGCAGCGCTCAGGGACAGGGTTATAATTCACCCCTCCACTTT
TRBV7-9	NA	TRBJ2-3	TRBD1	CASSYDRGFADTQYF	TGTGCCAGCAGCTACGACAGGGGGTTCGCAGATACGCAGTATTTT
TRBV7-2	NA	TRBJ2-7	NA	CASSLAGRPGEQYF	TGTGCCAGCAGCTTAGCGGGACGGCCCGGCGAGCAGTACTTC
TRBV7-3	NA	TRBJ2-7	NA	CASSLTFGDYEQYF	NA
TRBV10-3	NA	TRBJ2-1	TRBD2	CAISLAGDNEQFF	TGTGCCATCAGTCTAGCGGGAGACAATGAGCAGTTCTTC
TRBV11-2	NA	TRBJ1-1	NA	CASSLGFREAFF	TGTGCCAGCAGCTTAGGGTTCCGTGAAGCTTTCTTT
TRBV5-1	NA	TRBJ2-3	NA	CASSLAPSDTQYF	TGCGCCAGCAGCTTGGCCCCTTCTGATACGCAGTATTTT
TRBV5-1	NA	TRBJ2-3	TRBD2	CASSLEAAGLAITDTQYF	TGCGCCAGCAGCTTGGAGGCAGCGGGACTAGCTATAACAGATACGCAGTATTTT
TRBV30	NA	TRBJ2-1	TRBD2	CAWSVSSGHQNEQFF	TGTGCCTGGAGTGTATCTAGCGGGCACCAAAATGAGCAGTTCTTC
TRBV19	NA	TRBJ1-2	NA	CASSARNYGYTF	TGTGCCAGTAGTGCCCGGAACTATGGCTACACCTTC
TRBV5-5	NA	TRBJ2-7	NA	CASSLFSGPYEQYF	TGTGCCAGCAGCTTGTTTTCGGGACCCTACGAGCAGTACTTC
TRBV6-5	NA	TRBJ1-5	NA	CASSYASSNQPQHF	TGTGCCAGCAGTTACGCCAGTTCCAATCAGCCCCAGCATTTT
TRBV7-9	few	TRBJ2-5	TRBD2	CASSPGTSGRQETQYF	TGTGCCAGCAGCCCCGGGACTAGCGGGAGGCAAGAGACCCAGTACTTC
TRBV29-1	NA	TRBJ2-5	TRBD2	CSVGGGRTQETQYF	TGCAGCGTTGGGGGAGGGCGGACCCAAGAGACCCAGTACTTC
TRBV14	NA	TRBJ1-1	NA	CASSPGSRRAFF	TGTGCCAGCAGCCCGGGGTCCCGGCGGGCTTTCTTT
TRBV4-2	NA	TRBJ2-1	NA	CASSRGTDSYNEQFF	TGTGCCAGCAGCCGCGGGACCGACTCCTACAATGAGCAGTTCTTC
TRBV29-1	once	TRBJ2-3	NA	CSVAGQLTDTQYF	TGCAGCGTCGCGGGACAGCTCACAGATACGCAGTATTTT
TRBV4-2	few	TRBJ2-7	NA	CASSPGAGWYEQYF	TGTGCCAGCAGCCCGGGGGCAGGGTGGTACGAGCAGTACTTC
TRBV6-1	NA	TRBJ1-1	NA	CASSEGITGEAFF	TGTGCCAGCAGTGAAGGGATAACAGGTGAAGCTTTCTTT
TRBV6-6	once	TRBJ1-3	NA	CASSPTLADGNTIYF	TGTGCCAGCAGCCCCACCCTGGCCGATGGAAACACCATATATTTT
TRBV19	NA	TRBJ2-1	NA	CASSVAFSSYNEQFF	TGTGCCAGTAGTGTAGCGTTCAGCTCCTACAATGAGCAGTTCTTC
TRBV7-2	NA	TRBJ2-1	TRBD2	CASSLKAGTSVYNEQFF	TGTGCCAGCAGCTTAAAAGCCGGGACTAGCGTTTACAATGAGCAGTTCTTC
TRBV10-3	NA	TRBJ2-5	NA	CAIKGGYQETQYF	TGTGCCATCAAGGGGGGGTACCAAGAGACCCAGTACTTC
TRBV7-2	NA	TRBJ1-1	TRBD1	CASSFGTGANTEAFF	TGTGCCAGCAGCTTCGGGACAGGGGCGAACACTGAAGCTTTCTTT
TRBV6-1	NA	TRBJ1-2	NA	CASSESILRGYTF	TGTGCCAGCAGTGAAAGTATTTTGAGAGGCTACACCTTC
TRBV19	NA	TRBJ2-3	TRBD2	CASSLQIGTSGRISDTQYF	TGTGCCAGTAGTCTACAAATCGGGACTAGCGGGAGAATCTCAGATACGCAGTATTTT
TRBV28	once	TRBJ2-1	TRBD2	CASGLAGALGDNEQFF	TGTGCCAGCGGGCTAGCGGGAGCCTTAGGTGACAATGAGCAGTTCTTC
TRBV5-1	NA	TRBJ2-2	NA	CASRRELTGELFF	TGCGCCAGCAGAAGGGAGTTGACCGGGGAGCTGTTTTTT
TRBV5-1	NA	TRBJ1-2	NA	CASSFAGNYGYTF	TGCGCCAGCAGCTTTGCGGGCAACTATGGCTACACCTTC